A single sample gave rise to the 13 T cell receptor beta chains below, sequenced in a study of T cell responses to AZD1222 COVID-19 vaccine. Clones were read by immunoSEQ multiplex PCR, and TCRdb kept only the in-frame ones, dropping some. Of roughly 80,000 clones in the sample, 90% were seen once. Here the sequenced sample was peripheral blood, taken 28 days after the second AZD1222 dose. The source of these receptors is an adult who received the AZD1222 COVID-19 vaccine.

This rearrangement joins TRBV5-1 to TRBJ2-7; 7 positions agree with TRBD2. The CDR3 runs 13 residues. Per the germline V gene, CDR1 is SGHRS and CDR2 is YFSETQ. V gave up 2 bases and J gave up 7 bases; unmatched junction bases: 6. CDR3 in amino acids: CASSLSGEGEQYF. CDR3 nucleotides: TGCGCCAGCAGCTTAAGCGGGGAGGGAGAGCAGTACTTC.

The CDR3 DNA is TGCGCCAGCACCACAGAGGATGGCTACACCTTC. Its protein is CASTTEDGYTF. This chain links TRBV5-1 with TRBJ1-2; no definite D call. Germline-derived CDR1 and CDR2 are SGHRS and YFSETQ. V lost 6 bases and J lost 6, with 9 bases in between. CDR3 size: 11 residues. Combining the CDR3 with reference TRBV5-1 and TRBJ1-2 gives the whole variable domain KAGVTQTPRYLIKTRGQQVTLSCSPISGHRSVSWYQQTPGQGLQFLFEYFSETQRNKGNFPGRFSGRQFSNSRSEMNVSTLELGDSALYLCASTTEDGYTFGSGTRLTVV.

This clone is a singleton in its sample. The rearrangement joins TRBV27 to TRBJ1-2; weak D call: TRBD1 (6 bases). This CDR3 has 12 amino acids. The V and J ends lost 5 bases and 3 bases respectively, with 7 bases between them. CDR1 and CDR2 (germline): MNHEY, SMNVEV (reference sequence). This CDR3 reads CASSAGDYGYTF. CDR3 DNA sequence: TGTGCCAGCAGTGCAGGGGACTATGGCTACACCTTC.

As concerns this clone: Additional DNA sequences in this sample encode the identical CDR3. This sequence joins TRBV7-9 and TRBJ1-5; D gene unclear. V gave up 1 base and J gave up 2 bases, with 6 bases separating them. The CDR3 covers 14 residues. Germline V gene data show CDR1 as SEHNR and CDR2 as FQNEAQ (reference sequence). The CDR3 protein is CASSLDLGNQPQHF. CDR3 nucleotide sequence: TGTGCCAGCAGCTTAGATTTAGGCAATCAGCCCCAGCATTTT. The full variable domain, rest sourced from reference TRBV7-9 and TRBJ1-5, is DTGVSQNPRHKITKRGQNVTFRCDPISEHNRLYWYRQTLGQGPEFLTYFQNEAQLEKSRLLSDRFSAERPKGSFSTLEIQRTEQGDSAMYLCASSLDLGNQPQHFGDGTRLSIL.

The chain recombines TRBV6-5 with TRBJ2-1; 7 bases are a match to TRBD1. The CDR3 length is 13 residues. The V gene end was trimmed by 9 bases and the J gene end by 4 bases; junction bases not matched to a gene: 6. CDR1 and CDR2 (germline): MNHEY, SVGAGI. The CDR3 spells CASDRVAYNEQFF. CDR3 bases: TGTGCCAGTGACAGGGTGGCGTACAATGAGCAGTTCTTC.

This rearrangement joins TRBV9 to TRBJ2-3, with unresolved D. Germline V gene sequence: CDR1 SGDLS, CDR2 YYNGEE. There are 13 residues in the CDR3. V was pared by 0 bases and J by 4 bases, with 6 bases between. This CDR3 reads CASSVGLADTQYF. The CDR3 DNA follows: TGTGCCAGCAGCGTAGGGCTAGCAGATACGCAGTATTTT.

The chain links TRBV6-6 to TRBJ2-4, with D tentatively TRBD1 or TRBD2 (5 bases each). The V end lost 7 bases, the J end lost 4 bases, and 11 bases lay between the germline ends. The CDR3 contains 13 residues. From germline, CDR1 is MNHNY and CDR2 SVGAGI (reference sequence). CDR3 amino acids: CASTGDGKNIQYF. As DNA, the CDR3 is TGTGCCAGCACCGGGGACGGGAAAAACATTCAGTACTTC.

This clone was recorded only once. The chain is built from TRBV12-3 or TRBV12-4 and TRBJ1-2; a weak D match, TRBD1 (5 bases). The CDR3 consists of 13 residues. Between the trimmed V and J ends, which lost 6 bases and 3 bases, there was a span of 11 bases. Here the CDR3 reads CASRDQGHYGYTF. As DNA, the CDR3 is TGTGCCAGCAGAGACCAGGGACACTATGGCTACACCTTC.

The rearrangement uses TRBV5-1 and TRBJ2-3, with 15 bases fitting TRBD2. V trimming: 3 bases; J trimming: 4 bases; junction bases outside the gene matches: 15. Germline assignment: CDR1 SGHRS and CDR2 YFSETQ. The CDR3 spans 20 residues. CDR3: CASSSGLAGGPSSIPDTQYF. CDR3 DNA: TGCGCCAGCAGCTCGGGACTAGCGGGAGGTCCCTCTAGTATCCCAGATACGCAGTATTTT.

The chain recombines TRBV3-1 (or the pseudogene TRBV3-2) with TRBJ2-5, with D perhaps TRBD2 (6 bases). Deletions cut 7 bases from V and 6 bases from J, with 18 bases between. The CDR3 is 14 amino acids. Per germline, CDR1 LGHDT and CDR2 YNNKEL (reference sequence). This chain's CDR3 is CASTLGRGRKTQYF. The CDR3 DNA reads as TGTGCCAGCACTCTTGGGCGGGGTAGAAAGACCCAGTACTTC.

The chain has TRBV7-3 and TRBJ2-7; 8 bases match TRBD1. The CDR3 is 14 amino acids. The germline V gene encodes CDR1 SGHTA and CDR2 FQGTGA. The V segment lost 3 bases and the J segment 3 bases; nucleotides outside the gene matches: 4. CDR3 sequence reads: CASSLGQVFYEQYF. The CDR3 coding sequence is TGTGCCAGCAGCTTGGGACAGGTATTCTACGAGCAGTACTTC.

This clone was detected once. J is TRBJ1-5 and V is TRBV12-3 or TRBV12-4; D ambiguous. This CDR3 is built from 12 residues. V lost 1 base to trimming and J lost 14 bases, with 12 bases between them. This CDR3 reads CASSLGSGRKHF. The CDR3 nucleotides are TGTGCCAGCAGTTTAGGGTCCGGAAGGAAGCATTTT.

The CDR3 here is CASSLSLTYNEQFF. CDR3 coding DNA: TGTGCCAGCAGCTTATCCCTGACCTACAATGAGCAGTTCTTC. This chain connects TRBV11-2 to TRBJ2-1, with D hard to call. In germline, CDR1 is SGHAT, CDR2 FQNNGV. V gave up 2 bases and J gave up 2 bases, with 7 bases separating them. There are 14 residues in the CDR3.